This T cell receptor (beta chain) was sequenced during a study of cytomegalovirus exposure and HLA in healthy donors. There are 14 residues in the CDR3. The V end lost 7 bases, the J end lost 9 bases, and 22 bases lay between the germline ends. In germline, CDR1 is MDHEN, CDR2 SYDVKM. Notes on this clone: Its antigen is still unknown.

Study results and caveats: A later analysis showed that HLA-associated TCR beta chains had undergone more clonal expansion than equally common others.

In the PCR, 60 Vbeta and 13 Jbeta primers were used. Data came from immunoSEQ multiplex PCR; TCRdb stores just in-frame clones and leaves some out. The sample lists roughly 140,000 clones, roughly 75% occurring once. Material for sequencing was PBMCs. V gene TRBV28 combines with J gene TRBJ2-7, with a weak D call TRBD2 (8 bases). This sequence originates from a female donor in good health and CMV-seronegative. In nucleotides, the CDR3 is TGTGCCAGCAATTACAGGGGACTAGGGATAGGGCAGTACTTC. It yields the protein CASNYRGLGIGQYF.